These T cell receptor beta chains were read from a single sample in a study of CD4 and CD8 cells across lung adenocarcinoma regions. A single record per CDR3 protein comes from TCRdb applying MiXCR to the PCR reads. The sample has about 3,200 distinct CDR3 sequences; 50% to 65% are singletons. Material: CD4+ T cells from the margin of a lung tumor. The receptors were gathered from a male donor with lung adenocarcinoma. The CD4 and CD8 labels of this study may be unreliable. Each CDR3 is given with its conserved first and last residue. A D gene is named only where the DNA matches it firmly. The size of a clone is reported for some rows only, either as once, few or many, or as a class for expanded clones.

few	TRBV7-2	TRBJ2-3	TRBD2	TGTGCCAGCAGCTCCCAAGCTAGCGGGAGTGGAGATACGCAGTATTTT	CASSSQASGSGDTQYF
NA	TRBV12-3/TRBV12-4	TRBJ2-5	NA	TGTGCCAGCAGTTTCAGGCCAGAAGAGACCCAGTACTTC	CASSFRPEETQYF
NA	TRBV11-2	TRBJ2-5	TRBD1	TGTGCCAGCAGCCCAGACAGGGGGCGCGGAGAGACCCAGTACTTC	CASSPDRGRGETQYF
NA	TRBV4-2	TRBJ2-3	TRBD2	TGTGCCAGCAGCCAAGTACTAGCGGATGATACGCAGTATTTT	CASSQVLADDTQYF
NA	TRBV6-1	TRBJ2-5	TRBD2	TGTGCCAGCAGATCTACGACTAGCGGGATGGATCAAGAGACCCAGTACTTC	CASRSTTSGMDQETQYF
NA	TRBV6-1	TRBJ2-7	TRBD1	TGTGCCAGCAGTGACCGACGCTGGGGGGGGACAGGGGGCCCTAACTCCTACGAGCAGTACTTC	CASSDRRWGGTGGPNSYEQYF
NA	TRBV25-1	TRBJ2-2	NA	TGTGCCAGCAGTGAACCGGACACCGGGGAGCTGTTTTTT	CASSEPDTGELFF
NA	TRBV7-2	TRBJ2-7	NA	TGTGCCAGCAGCTTAGATGGGACAAAGGAGCAGTACTTC	CASSLDGTKEQYF
NA	TRBV6-1	TRBJ1-2	NA	TGTGCCAGCAGCCGTGGCACGATCTCTGGCTACACCTTC	CASSRGTISGYTF
NA	TRBV11-3	TRBJ2-7	NA	TGTGCCAGCAGCCCGCAGGGAGTCAGCTCCTACGAGCAGTACTTC	CASSPQGVSSYEQYF
NA	TRBV6-5	TRBJ2-5	NA	TGTGCCAGCAGTTACAGATTTGGCCAAGAGACCCAGTACTTC	CASSYRFGQETQYF
few	TRBV6-1	TRBJ2-1	NA	TGTGCCAGCAGTGAAGCGCTTGGGGCGGGAAACAATGAGCAGTTCTTC	CASSEALGAGNNEQFF
NA	TRBV6-1	TRBJ2-2	TRBD1	TGTGCCAGCGCGACAGGGACGAACACCGGGGAGCTGTTTTTT	CASATGTNTGELFF
large	TRBV6-1	TRBJ2-1	NA	TGTGCCAGCAGTGAAGGGCAGGAGCTCAATGAGCAGTTCTTC	CASSEGQELNEQFF